Listed below are T cell receptor beta chains from one sample, sequenced in a study of beta chain features in type 1 diabetes. Sequenced by immunoSEQ multiplex PCR; TCRdb stores in-frame clones only, minus some. In the table there are under 400,000 clones, around a fifth of which are singletons. Specimen: naive CD4+ T cells from blood. These receptors were taken from a woman between 18 and 29 years old in good health. The CDR3 runs from the conserved cysteine through the conserved F or W. A D gene is named only where the DNA matches it firmly. Only part of the rows carry a size: once, few, many, or a class if the clone is expanded.

v_call: TRBV19
d_call: -
j_call: TRBJ1-1
cdr3_length: 12
clone_size: -
cdr3_nt: TGTGCCAGTAGTACTCGGGGAAATGAAGCTTTCTTT
cdr3_aa: CASSTRGNEAFF

v_call: TRBV6-6
d_call: TRBD1
j_call: TRBJ2-7
cdr3_length: 12
clone_size: -
cdr3_nt: TGTGCCAGCAGCACGACAGGGGGCGAGCAGTACTTC
cdr3_aa: CASSTTGGEQYF

v_call: TRBV18
d_call: -
j_call: TRBJ2-7
cdr3_length: 15
clone_size: few
cdr3_nt: TGTGCCAGCTCACCGTTGGAGCGGTTGAGTGGAGAGCAGTACTTC
cdr3_aa: CASSPLERLSGEQYF

v_call: TRBV2
d_call: TRBD2
j_call: TRBJ2-4
cdr3_length: 14
clone_size: few
cdr3_nt: TGTGCCAGCAGAGCGGGATTTCTCAAAAACATTCAGTACTTC
cdr3_aa: CASRAGFLKNIQYF

v_call: TRBV29-1
d_call: -
j_call: TRBJ2-2
cdr3_length: 15
clone_size: few
cdr3_nt: TGCAGCGTCCAGCGGGACACGTCGAACACCGGGGAGCTGTTTTTT
cdr3_aa: CSVQRDTSNTGELFF

v_call: TRBV5-4
d_call: TRBD2
j_call: TRBJ2-1
cdr3_length: 17
clone_size: -
cdr3_nt: TGTGCCAGCAGCTTGACGGGGGGGCCCTACACCTACAATGAGCAGTTCTTC
cdr3_aa: CASSLTGGPYTYNEQFF

v_call: TRBV7-6
d_call: -
j_call: TRBJ2-3
cdr3_length: 13
clone_size: -
cdr3_nt: TGTGCCAGCAGCTTAGGGGCGAGAGATACGCAGTATTTT
cdr3_aa: CASSLGARDTQYF

v_call: TRBV30
d_call: -
j_call: TRBJ2-1
cdr3_length: 15
clone_size: -
cdr3_nt: TGTGCCAGGATCATCTCTCAGATCTCCTACAATGAGCAGTTCTTC
cdr3_aa: CARIISQISYNEQFF

v_call: TRBV2
d_call: TRBD1
j_call: TRBJ2-1
cdr3_length: 17
clone_size: -
cdr3_nt: TGTGCCAGCAGTGACAGGGGGCCAAGTTCCTCCTACAATGAGCAGTTCTTC
cdr3_aa: CASSDRGPSSSYNEQFF

v_call: TRBV5-4
d_call: TRBD2
j_call: TRBJ2-7
cdr3_length: 16
clone_size: -
cdr3_nt: TGTGCCAGCAGCTATCGGGGACTAGCGGGATACTACGAGCAGTACTTC
cdr3_aa: CASSYRGLAGYYEQYF

v_call: TRBV15
d_call: -
j_call: TRBJ1-5
cdr3_length: 14
clone_size: few
cdr3_nt: TGTGCCACCAGCAGCCGCGACGGGGTCGGGCCCCAGCATTTT
cdr3_aa: CATSSRDGVGPQHF

v_call: TRBV18
d_call: -
j_call: TRBJ2-7
cdr3_length: 14
clone_size: -
cdr3_nt: TGTGCCAGCTCACCGATGACTACGTTCTACGAGCAGTACTTC
cdr3_aa: CASSPMTTFYEQYF

v_call: TRBV7-9
d_call: TRBD2
j_call: TRBJ2-5
cdr3_length: 15
clone_size: few
cdr3_nt: TGTGCCAGCAGCTTAGAAGGACTAGCGGGAGAGACCCAGTACTTC
cdr3_aa: CASSLEGLAGETQYF

v_call: TRBV4-1
d_call: TRBD2
j_call: TRBJ2-1
cdr3_length: 18
clone_size: -
cdr3_nt: TGCGCCAGCAGCCAAGGCTTAGCGGGAGTCACCAGGAACAATGAGCAGTTCTTC
cdr3_aa: CASSQGLAGVTRNNEQFF

v_call: TRBV9
d_call: -
j_call: TRBJ2-6
cdr3_length: 13
clone_size: few
cdr3_nt: TGTGCCAGCACCGGCGGCGGGGCCAACGTCCTGACTTTC
cdr3_aa: CASTGGGANVLTF

v_call: TRBV4-2
d_call: TRBD2
j_call: TRBJ2-3
cdr3_length: 18
clone_size: -
cdr3_nt: TGTGCCAGCAGCCAACCGTCTAGCGGGGGTGGTAGCACAGATACGCAGTATTTT
cdr3_aa: CASSQPSSGGGSTDTQYF

v_call: TRBV7-9
d_call: TRBD1
j_call: TRBJ1-1
cdr3_length: 14
clone_size: -
cdr3_nt: TGTGCCAGCAGCCTACAGGGGGCGGGGACTGAAGCTTTCTTT
cdr3_aa: CASSLQGAGTEAFF

v_call: TRBV14
d_call: TRBD1
j_call: TRBJ2-7
cdr3_length: 14
clone_size: -
cdr3_nt: TGTGCCAGCAGCCGTTCGACAGGGGACTACGAGCAGTACTTC
cdr3_aa: CASSRSTGDYEQYF

v_call: TRBV7-9
d_call: -
j_call: TRBJ2-1
cdr3_length: 15
clone_size: -
cdr3_nt: TGTGCCAGCAGCTCTACAGGGAGCTCCTACAATGAGCAGTTCTTC
cdr3_aa: CASSSTGSSYNEQFF

v_call: TRBV11-2
d_call: TRBD1
j_call: TRBJ1-2
cdr3_length: 16
clone_size: -
cdr3_nt: TGTGCCAGCAGCTTAGCGCGACAGGGACAGGGGAAAGGCTACACCTTC
cdr3_aa: CASSLARQGQGKGYTF

v_call: TRBV14
d_call: TRBD2
j_call: TRBJ2-5
cdr3_length: 18
clone_size: few
cdr3_nt: TGTGCCAGCAGCCACGGTAGACTAGCGGGGGGTCTGCGGGAGACCCAGTACTTC
cdr3_aa: CASSHGRLAGGLRETQYF